This TCR beta chain was captured by sequencing in a study of regulatory T cells in long-lasting Graves disease (dated by TCRdb to the early 2020s). Describing the broader study: Newly diagnosed Graves' disease patients had taken antithyroid drugs for less than 3 months. The study was conducted in China and was registered as a clinical trial. Peripheral blood TCR sequencing and RNA sequencing compared persistent Graves' disease patients with newly diagnosed Graves' disease patients. A total of around 33 samples were covered by TCR sequencing, comprising 13 persistent and some 20 newly diagnosed Graves' disease patients.

The method behind the library was multiplex PCR. Sequenced on an Illumina HiSeq 4000. TCR beta libraries were built with iRepertoire HTBI primers and Arm-PCR amplification of CDR3 regions. Before sequencing, the PCR products underwent gel purification. As for how the authors treated the data: Gene usage analysis of CDR3 amino acid clonotypes used the roughly 60 TRBV and more than 13 TRBJ segments found across samples. COPE and FqMerger were used to merge the filtered high-quality paired reads into contigs. BLAST was used to align contigs to IMGT TRBV, TRBD and TRBJ reference genes, with CDR3 defined following IMGT. Any clonotype with a frequency above 0.1% was classified as a highly expanded clone. Repertoire diversity was measured by Shannon entropy, and V-J evenness by the Gini coefficient. A clonotype found in more than one individual was treated as public. TCRdb cleaned the public reads at Q25 with fastp, built clones with MiXCR and kept in-frame beta chains. Here each entry gathers all rows of one CDR3 protein and keeps the most common genes and DNA. These V and J calls are TCRdb output, not the study's own analysis. This sample comprises 530,000 or so distinct CDR3 sequences, about 16% of them detected only once. More than 10% of the sample goes to the ten largest clones.

This clonotype was found many times. The clone's antigen remains unknown. No base qualities exist here, and no much larger clone lies one base off it. Cut back by 5 bases and 7 bases, the V and J ends lie 13 bases apart. The CDR3 measures 13 amino acids from cysteine to phenylalanine. The only DNA kept is the CDR3, 39 bases in frame from the first base. Sequences SGHRS (CDR1) and YFSETQ (CDR2) are obtained from the germline V gene. Study-wide conclusions, independent of this receptor: The small sample size was acknowledged by the authors as a limitation that may reduce accuracy. Compared with newly diagnosed patients, patients with persistent Graves' disease had lower TCR Shannon entropy and fewer highly expanded clones, which suggests clonal expansion. Sequencing and analysis were limited to the TCR beta chain. Patients with persistent disease shared more public clonotypes (roughly 2,900) than newly diagnosed patients did (around 980). Because the primary lesion, thyroid tissue, could not be accessed, the study looked at peripheral blood alone. Persistent disease showed preferential use of TRBV28, TRBJ1-2 and TRBJ2-5, whereas newly diagnosed disease favored TRBV20-1 and TRBJ2-1.

What this sample's time point label stands for: newly diagnosed GD, antithyroid drugs for less than 3 months. RNA was extracted from PBMCs in TRIzol for both TCR sequencing and RNA sequencing. The diagnosis of Graves' disease followed American Thyroid Association guidelines. Recruitment of patients was carried out at an endocrinology department in Xi'an, China. Each patient gave 8.5 to 9.5 milliliters of peripheral blood, collected in an EDTA anticoagulant tube. Ficoll Paque Plus density gradient separation was used to isolate PBMCs, and no further T cell sorting was performed. An Agilent 2100 Bioanalyzer and agarose gel were used to assess RNA quality, and a NanoDrop 2000 was used to measure RNA concentration. The same sample was also studied in work on T cells in Graves' hyperthyroidism and ophthalmopathy. That second report states: A patient counted as having stable Graves' hyperthyroidism if no progression to ophthalmopathy occurred over 18 months of follow-up. Hyperthyroidism patients were newly diagnosed, had a disease duration of under 2 months, and were aged 18 to 65 years. Exclusion was applied to patients with uncontrolled infections, other autoimmune diseases, pregnancy or lactation. Clinical symptoms, serum thyroxine and TRAb, thyroid ultrasound, and orbital computed tomography formed the basis for the diagnoses. The TCR CDR3 was subjected to a first round of RT-PCR using the HTBI primer set and the Qiagen OneStep RT-PCR kit. Most expanded thyroid clonotypes (frequency above 0.001) were also found in blood, which suggests that blood repertoires may mirror thyroid immune responses. A model built on a 13 V-J signature distinguished ophthalmopathy from stable hyperthyroidism, reaching roughly 88% sensitivity and around 82% specificity in cross-validation and 80%/75% in testing. In validation, progression to ophthalmopathy was predicted by the model with 55% to 71% sensitivity and roughly 76% specificity, a median of around 5.9 months before onset. A discovery cohort of roughly 100 patients, fewer than 50 with Graves' ophthalmopathy and over 55 with stable Graves' hyperthyroidism, was used to find distinguishing TCR V-J signatures. An independent validation cohort of fewer than 20 hyperthyroidism patients and about 15 patients who later progressed to ophthalmopathy tested prospective prediction of ophthalmopathy. The 90 or so discovery patients were randomly split 7:3 into training and test sets. Thyroid tissue and blood T-cell repertoires from six Graves' hyperthyroidism patients were also compared in the study. Following sampling, methimazole starting at 30 mg daily was given to hyperthyroidism patients, and high-dose intravenous methylprednisolone was given to ophthalmopathy patients. Libraries were constructed in a second round of multiplex PCR, after which size selection and purification were performed. The libraries were sequenced on an Illumina HiSeq2000 using paired-end 100 bp reads. SOAPnuke was used to process the raw data, throwing out any read that contained adapters or uncalled bases, had a mean Phred below 15, or lacked an exact constant-primer or identifier match. High-quality paired reads were merged with COPE v1.2.5, and unique nucleotide sequences were defined as clonotypes. Clonotypes were aligned to IMGT TRBV, TRBD and TRBJ reference segments using MiTCR v1.1. Analysis was restricted to V-J combinations with a frequency above 0.0001, which covered roughly 99% of repertoires. A TCS score was defined as the ratio of F50 (clonal expansion) to E x V (chaos), with BLOSUM62-based TCRdist applied between CDR3 peptides within each V-J. Welch's t-statistics and random forest reduced roughly 530 V-J features to around 14, which were used in a naive Bayes classifier (R e1071). Sample size was not statistically predetermined, and blinding of investigators to group allocation was not performed. The paper reports TCR Vbeta CDR3 sequencing of roughly 140 peripheral blood samples: fewer than 50 ophthalmopathy, about 75 hyperthyroidism and around 17 progressor patients.

Here the sequenced sample was peripheral blood mononuclear cells (PBMCs), taken at new diagnosis, from a patient treated with antithyroid drugs. The sequence came from a young man with Graves disease. Donor details come from another sample of the same person, matched by shared clones. The chain joins TRBV5-1 to TRBJ2-1; the D gene is possibly TRBD1 or TRBD2, each agreeing over 5 bases. CDR3 reads: CASSNGTRNEQFF. Here is the DNA: TGCGCCAGCAGTAATGGGACCCGAAATGAGCAGTTCTTC.